The entry that follows covers one T cell receptor (beta chain) sequence. This clone was seen a few times. The specificity of this receptor is unknown. No much larger clone is present one base from it, and per-base qualities are unavailable. Trimming at the junction amounts to 7 bases on V and 7 bases on J, and the germline ends lie 14 bases apart. From the cysteine up to the phenylalanine, the CDR3 has a length of 12 residues. The retained sequence is limited to the CDR3, 36 bases, with the frame set at the first base. CDR1 and CDR2 are drawn from the germline V gene: SQVTM, ANQGSEA. Libraries were constructed by the immunoSEQ multiplex PCR assay. For the multiplex PCR, a mixture combining 60 forward primers for TCR Vbeta segments and 13 reverse primers for TCR Jbeta segments was used. Amplification of the CDR3 region of rearranged TCR beta genes was performed with a multiplex PCR assay on genomic DNA. Amplified TCR beta libraries were sequenced as 87-base-pair reads on the Illumina HiSeq System. Concerning the study's data processing: A later analysis tallied some 79 million unique TCR beta chains across the 666 repertoires, and approximately 11 million of those chains were shared by two or more donors. A nearest-neighbor algorithm error-corrected the raw reads and collapsed the reads into unique sequences, merging closely related sequences to remove PCR and sequencing errors. To assign V, D and J gene segments, CDR3 sequences were aligned to IMGT reference sequences. For a sequence to be retained, a match of at least six nucleotides was required to both a V gene segment and a J gene segment. Rearrangements were classified as productive when the CDR3 lacked stop codons and remained in frame with V and J, and all other rearrangements were classified as non-productive. Following IMGT convention, CDR3 was defined as the stretch from the second conserved V-encoded cysteine to the conserved J-encoded phenylalanine. The earlier analysis of 550 to 650 of the donors excluded any sequence lacking an unambiguous match to a single V gene segment. In an earlier analysis of 587 of the donors, V segments were called functional above 56.7% productive rearrangements and were called segregating when the between-donor standard deviation exceeded 5%. A statistical classification framework was built for diagnosing cytomegalovirus status from the catalog of TCR beta chain sequences. In a later analysis, TCR nucleotide sequences were compared against IMGT/GENE-DB human TR gene sequences so that V and J genes could be assigned. A later analysis assigned CDR3 sequences and most-parsimonious VDJ recombination scenarios with the TCRdist pipeline. In a later analysis, each TCR beta chain was defined by its CDR3 amino acid sequence together with its V-gene family, and reads lacking a unique V-gene family were excluded. A later analysis removed 600 or so highly shared, low-generation-probability nucleotide sequences to deal with suspected cross-contamination and a sequencing artifact. In a later analysis, a clonal expansion index for each public chain was calculated from normalized within-repertoire ranks of inferred template counts. Generation probabilities in a later analysis came from a VDJ recombination model fitted to out-of-frame rearrangements, and those results were checked against IGoR. Hypergeometric tests were used in a later analysis to score TCR-TCR, TCR-HLA and TCR-CMV co-occurrence, with a repertoire-size bias correction applied to the TCR pairs. A later analysis estimated false discovery rates by permuting HLA or CMV assignments 20 times. A later analysis grouped co-occurring TCRs with DBSCAN, adding TCRdist sequence similarity when clustering within HLA-allele-positive subsets. Co-occurrence clustering excluded repertoires with fewer than 30,000 or more than 120,000 public chains, plus five with anomalous nucleotide sharing. The table comes from immuneACCESS by way of TCRdb, which keeps in-frame sequences with V and J called. Part of the clones is missing from these tables; in studies checked, under half for an unresolved V gene and the rest for unknown reasons. V and J calls and clone size are copied from that table; D and trimming were computed from the DNA. The sample contains 120,000 or so clones, roughly a sixth of them found a single time. Of the sample, approximately 2.6% is held by the ten largest clones.

The entry originates in a study of cytomegalovirus exposure and HLA in healthy donors (dated by TCRdb to about 2017). About the investigation overall: An earlier analysis of some 600 of the donors reported under 300 Gb of sequence data and 117 million unique TCR beta sequences obtained from about 180 million T cells. An early release covering about 600 HLA-typed donors comprised approximately 290 gigabases of sequencing data and 65 million to 100 million unique TCR sequences. Of the approximately 370 genotyped donors, 65% to 90% were placed in the genetic ancestry cluster associated with self-reported Caucasian donors. The study was designed to test whether signatures of past pathogen exposure could be identified by cataloging public T cell receptors. Using immunosequencing, the study profiled T cell repertoires from 640 or so subjects and related those repertoires to cytomegalovirus serostatus. Besides the first cohort of 550 to 750 subjects, a separate validation cohort made up of 120 or so different subjects was used. To predict cytomegalovirus infection status, the study combined high-throughput TCR immunosequencing, statistical association of individual TCRs with disease status, and machine learning. A later analysis re-examined previously published TCR beta repertoires from about 670 donors and added high-resolution HLA genotyping to investigate patterns of TCR occurrence. Rather than drawing on any new phenotypic data, the later analysis identified candidate immune exposures from TCR beta sequences and the way those sequences occurred across donors. An earlier analysis of around 580 of the donors used high-throughput TCR beta sequencing to judge whether each TCR beta V gene segment behaved as functional or pseudogenic. Donor age, sex, ethnicity and CMV serostatus were collected together with the repertoire data. Genome-wide SNP genotypes for about 60% of the roughly 670 donors were used in a later genetic analysis, which treated that subset as a discovery cohort. Every repertoire in the discovery cohort had been generated on one and the same sequencing platform. HLA typing included class I and class II loci at four-digit resolution. Typing coverage varied by locus: 629-630 donors for A, B, C, DRB1 and DQB1; about 520 for DQA1; more than 600 for DPA1; under 490 for DPB1. A handful of DR-DQ haplotypes were treated as single units for association and clustering because of strong linkage in the cohort. Across 300 to 500 genotyped donors of the cohort, an average of about 220,000 unique TCR beta nucleotide sequences per donor were sequenced, and around 19% of those sequences were non-productive.

In total, around 600 healthy bone marrow donors made up the cohort. At the time of sampling, every cohort member was nominally healthy, though immune exposures that went unrecorded were likely present. The donor tested CMV seropositive, placing the donor among the 289 seropositive members of the cohort. A peripheral blood sample was collected from each donor, and TCR beta sequencing was performed on peripheral blood mononuclear cells. Genomic DNA extraction from the blood cell samples was performed with the Qiagen DNeasy Blood Extraction Kit. Results the study describes overall, beyond this receptor: Most TCR sequences were observed very rarely across donors, whereas some public TCRs were present in many individuals. In a later genetic analysis, fewer N-insertions in productive TCRs were reported among donors in an Asian-associated ancestry cluster than the roughly 700-donor mean. In a later analysis, TCR association rates were found to vary across HLA loci, with the most associated TCRs seen for DRB1 alleles and the fewest for HLA-C alleles. An association between a missense DCLRE1C variant and V-gene and J-gene trimming of TCR beta chains was found in a later genetic analysis and replicated in an independent cohort. A group of highly shared sequence variants was considered likely to be a technical artifact of the sequencing pipeline. In this cohort, only TCR beta chains were sequenced, and detectable features were limited by the absence of alpha or paired-chain data. In the study, 150 to 200 TCR beta chains were listed as associated with cytomegalovirus. Three of the identified cytomegalovirus-associated TCR beta chains were confirmed in vitro to be specific for cytomegalovirus antigens. Because HLA typing was missing for some donors at each locus, association tests included only the typed subset. The authors suggested that the approach could potentially be generalized to other disease states and immunological phenotypes. In a later analysis, HLA-associated TCR beta chains were found to be more clonally expanded and to have lower generation probabilities than equally common non-associated chains. Over 15 rarely observed V segments, including chromosome 9 orphons, were excluded from the earlier analysis of some 590 of the donors because counts were too low. The classifier was reported to diagnose cytomegalovirus status with high specificity and sensitivity in both the original and validation cohorts. Linkage disequilibrium might explain the correlated functional status among segregating V segments, but an unknown experimental factor could not be excluded. CMV serostatus was the only immune exposure information available for the cohort. A further reported finding was that TCR beta sequences accurately predicted the HLA-A and HLA-B alleles for most subjects in the first cohort. According to a later analysis, most CMV-associated TCR beta chains appeared to be HLA-restricted, and the HLA associations seemed to be driven largely by CMV exposure. At a false discovery rate of 0.05, a later analysis linked 16,000 or so TCR beta sequences to specific HLA alleles. Some IMGT-functional V segments, including TRBV6-2 and TRBV6-3, could not be told apart with the 87-base-pair reads, so those segments were excluded. Assigning TCR associations to individual alleles was difficult when HLA alleles, especially DR and DQ, strongly co-occurred. In an earlier analysis of several hundred of the donors, most TCR beta V segments were observed in productive rearrangements about 87% or about 30% of the time, broadly matching IMGT annotations. A later analysis reported that several top co-occurrence clusters appeared linked to parvovirus B19, influenza, CMV and Epstein-Barr virus. The presence/absence analyses assumed that sequencing depth was roughly uniform across donors, and that assumption may not be true.

The rearranged chain carries TRBV29-1 and TRBJ2-1; TRBD1 is a possible D gene, resting on 8 matching bases. This receptor was obtained from a female donor in good health and CMV-seropositive. Sequenced: PBMCs. The CDR3 in this case is CSATGGGNEQFF. The bases read TGCAGCGCCACAGGGGGGGGGAATGAGCAGTTCTTC.